The 16 T cell receptor beta chains reported below all come from one sample, sequenced in a study of tumor-infiltrating lymphocytes in localized non-small cell lung cancer. Libraries were prepared by immunoSEQ multiplex PCR; TCRdb keeps only in-frame clonotypes and omits some of them. The top ten hold 5.5% to 7.5% of the sample, which has 25,000 or so clones, roughly 73% seen once. Material: lung tumor tissue. The receptors stem from a human donor with non-small cell lung cancer.

The chain couples TRBV7-9 to TRBJ1-6; D is possibly TRBD1 (5 bases). CDR3 size: 17 residues. Deletions cut 1 base from V and 4 bases from J, with 14 bases between. Germline loops: CDR1 SEHNR, CDR2 FQNEAQ (reference sequence). The CDR3 is CASSLDLGRIYNSPLHF. The CDR3 nucleotides are TGTGCCAGCAGCTTAGATTTGGGACGGATTTATAATTCACCCCTCCACTTT.

The chain joins TRBV9 to TRBJ2-3; 9 bases line up with TRBD1. Looked up from germline, CDR1 is SGDLS and CDR2 is YYNGEE. The CDR3 consists of 16 residues. The ends lost 4 bases at V and 0 bases at J; junction bases unmatched: 6. The DNA of the CDR3 is TGTGCCAGCAGCCCCCGGACAGGGGTTAGCACAGATACGCAGTATTTT. It is translated as CASSPRTGVSTDTQYF.

This clone was counted a few times. This sequence joins TRBV9 and TRBJ2-7; TRBD1 is a possible D gene (5 bases). CDR1 and CDR2 from the germline V gene are SGDLS and YYNGEE. Trimming removed 5 bases at V and 0 bases at J, with 12 bases between. The length of the CDR3 is 14 residues. DNA of the CDR3: TGTGCCAGCAGTCCAACAGGTAGCTCCTACGAGCAGTACTTC. This gives the protein CASSPTGSSYEQYF.

The V gene is TRBV20-1, the J gene TRBJ1-1; D possibly corresponds to TRBD1 (5 bases). This CDR3 is 11 amino acids long. V was trimmed by 0 bases and J by 11 bases, leaving 10 bases between them. Looked up from germline, CDR1 is DFQATT and CDR2 is SNEGSKA (reference sequence). The CDR3: CSARDPPGAFF. The CDR3 nucleotides read TGCAGTGCTAGAGATCCCCCAGGGGCTTTCTTT.

The chain combines TRBV7-8 with TRBJ1-1; a weak D match, TRBD1 (6 bases). From germline, CDR1 is SGHVS and CDR2 FQNEAQ. The CDR3 runs to 15 residues. The V end lost 0 bases, the J end lost 1 base, and 9 bases lay between the germline ends. The CDR3 DNA reads as TGTGCCAGCAGCTTAGCTACGGGGGCGAACACTGAAGCTTTCTTT. Translation: CASSLATGANTEAFF.

The chain couples TRBV27 to TRBJ1-3, with D possibly being TRBD1 (5 bases). CDR3 size: 14 residues. Looked up from germline, CDR1 is MNHEY and CDR2 is SMNVEV (reference sequence). V lost 7 bases, J lost 2 bases, and 12 bases lay in between. The CDR3 DNA is TGTGCCAGCAAGGCACAGGTTACTGGAAACACCATATATTTT. Its protein product is CASKAQVTGNTIYF.

To note about this clone: Mismatch with germline at one junction end may stem from a read error. The CDR3 DNA is TGCCACCGCGACGGGCTCTGCGGCTACACCTTC. It codes for CHRDGLCGYTF. This chain connects TRBV19 to TRBJ1-2; no clear D. The V gene's germline CDR1 is LNHDA and CDR2 SQIVND (reference sequence). The CDR3 contains 11 residues.

This clone was found a few times. The chain joins TRBV7-6 to TRBJ2-7, with D tentatively TRBD2 (6 bases). CDR1 is SGHVS, CDR2 FNYEAQ, per germline. The CDR3 sequence is 14 residues long. V shed 1 base and J shed 0 bases, with 7 bases lying between them. The CDR3 here is CASSLEEGSYEQYF. The CDR3 DNA reads as TGTGCCAGCAGCTTAGAGGAGGGCTCCTACGAGCAGTACTTC.

This clone was observed once. The chain has TRBV4-1 and TRBJ1-4; a weak D match, TRBD1 (5 bases). V was cut by 4 bases and J by 4 bases, with 13 bases left in between. Germline V gene sequence: CDR1 MGHRA, CDR2 YSYEKL. This CDR3 region has 15 residues. The CDR3: CASSLTGTLNEKLFF. CDR3 bases: TGCGCCAGCAGCCTTACCGGGACCCTTAATGAAAAACTGTTTTTT.

The V gene is TRBV7-2, the J gene TRBJ2-5; tentatively, D is TRBD2 (7 bases). The CDR3 loop spans 14 amino acids. Per germline, CDR1 SGHTA and CDR2 FQGNSA. With 4 bases removed from V and 6 bases from J, the gap between germline ends came to 15 bases. CDR3 nucleotides: TGTGCCAGCAGCTCTTCACAGGGAGGGAAGACCCAGTACTTC. Its protein product is CASSSSQGGKTQYF.

Details on this clone: Distinct nucleotide sequences in the sample also encode this CDR3. The V call is TRBV30, the J call TRBJ1-2, with D possibly matching TRBD1 (5 bases). The ends were cut back, 0 bases at V and 4 bases at J, with 12 bases in the middle. Germline V gene lookup returns CDR1 GTSNPN and CDR2 SVGIG (reference sequence). The CDR3 extends over 14 amino acids. Written as DNA, the CDR3 is TGTGCCTGGAGTGTGGGGGAAGGGTTCTATGGCTACACCTTC. Protein: CAWSVGEGFYGYTF.

The chain has TRBV5-1 and TRBJ1-2; TRBD1 matches at 8 bases. The CDR3 sequence is 16 residues long. CDR1 SGHRS and CDR2 YFSETQ come from the germline V gene. V dropped 5 bases and J dropped 6; count of bases not matched to a gene: 15. CDR3 protein: CASRPGGQGGTDGYTF. In DNA, the CDR3 is TGCGCCAGCAGACCGGGTGGACAGGGTGGTACAGATGGCTACACCTTC.

This clone was counted between two and nine times. V gene TRBV7-8 combines with J gene TRBJ2-2, with TRBD2 matching 7 bases. Per germline, CDR1 SGHVS and CDR2 FQNEAQ. With V trimmed by 3 bases and J by 4 bases, 11 bases remained unmatched. The CDR3 is 17 residues long. The CDR3 loop reads CASSFVVAGVFTGELFF. CDR3 sequence (DNA): TGTGCCAGCAGCTTCGTCGTTGCGGGGGTTTTCACCGGGGAGCTGTTTTTT.

This chain joins TRBV19 and TRBJ2-2, with D possibly matching TRBD1 (6 bases). Deletions cut 4 bases from V and 3 bases from J, with 9 bases between. Germline V gene lookup returns CDR1 LNHDA and CDR2 SQIVND (reference sequence). There are 14 residues in the CDR3. The CDR3 DNA is TGTGCCAGTAGTACCGGACAGTACACCGGGGAGCTGTTTTTT. As protein: CASSTGQYTGELFF.

The V gene is TRBV30, the J gene TRBJ2-2; weak D call: TRBD1 (6 bases). CDR1 and CDR2 (germline): GTSNPN, SVGIG (reference sequence). Trimming took 1 base from V and 8 from J, leaving 14 bases between them. This CDR3 spans 14 amino acids. CDR3 sequence reads: CAWSAGHRPGELFF. Written as DNA, the CDR3 is TGTGCCTGGAGTGCGGGACACAGGCCGGGGGAGCTGTTTTTT.

The chain carries TRBV5-1 and TRBJ1-1, with TRBD1 matching 8 bases. Germline-derived CDR1 and CDR2 are SGHRS and YFSETQ. The junction had 6 bases not matched to a gene; V was cut back by 5 bases and J by 9 bases. There are 12 residues in the CDR3. The CDR3: CASRTDRAQAFF. The CDR3 nucleotides read TGCGCCAGCAGGACGGACAGGGCTCAAGCTTTCTTT.